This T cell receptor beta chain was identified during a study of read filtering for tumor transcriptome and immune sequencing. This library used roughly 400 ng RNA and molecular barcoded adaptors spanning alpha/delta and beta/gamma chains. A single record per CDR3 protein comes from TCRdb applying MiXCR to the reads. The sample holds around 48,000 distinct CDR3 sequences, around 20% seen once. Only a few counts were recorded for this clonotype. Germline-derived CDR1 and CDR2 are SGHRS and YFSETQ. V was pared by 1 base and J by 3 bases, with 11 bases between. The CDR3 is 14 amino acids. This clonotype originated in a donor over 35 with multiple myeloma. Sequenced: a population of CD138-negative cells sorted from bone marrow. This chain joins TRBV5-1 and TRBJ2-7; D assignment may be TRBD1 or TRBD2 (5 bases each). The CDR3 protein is CASSLQGPVYEQYF. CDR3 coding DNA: TGCGCCAGCAGCTTGCAGGGACCCGTCTACGAGCAGTACTTC.